This T cell receptor beta chain was retrieved from a study of T cell repertoires in cytomegalovirus infection. Study at large: Public TCR beta signature analysis indicated the presence of both CMV infection and matching HLA type.

With regard to this clonotype: Its target is unknown.

The germline CDR1 and CDR2 sequences are SEHNR and FQNEAQ (reference sequence). The CDR3 has 17 residues. Trimming removed 0 bases from V and 3 bases from J, with 17 bases in between. MiXCR, applied by TCRdb to the reads, yields one record per CDR3 protein. The data contain some 62,000 distinct CDR3 sequences, 20% to 25% of them singletons. Study-level findings and limits: CMV-specific HLA-C-restricted TCR beta clonotypes dominated the ex vivo response.

The clonotype originates from a human donor in good health (CMV status not recorded). Some clones in this sample may be carry-over from other donors' samples. This sequence joins TRBV7-9 and TRBJ1-1; unclear D gene. Sequencing was performed on CD8+ T cells from cultured PBMCs, taken from culture after CMV antigen stimulation. The CDR3 DNA reads as TGTGCCAGCAGCTTAGCGGAAGGGAACCCTAAGGACACTGAAGCTTTCTTT. Amino acid sequence: CASSLAEGNPKDTEAFF.